The text below deals with one T cell receptor beta chain. CDR3 length: 15 residues. Per germline, CDR1 SGDLS and CDR2 YYNGEE. The junction had 9 bases not matched to a gene; V was cut back by 3 bases and J by 6 bases. The sample belongs to a study of blood T cell repertoires in COVID-19. Looking at the study overall: Samples representing acute and convalescent COVID-19 were sourced from the United States, Italy and Spain. T cells, B-cell-depleted T cells, or PBMCs provided the cDNA or gDNA that served as material.

The authors' processing: Counts of nucleated cells, estimated from reference gene primer amplification, were obtained. Libraries were prepared by immunoSEQ multiplex PCR; TCRdb keeps only in-frame clonotypes and omits some of them. From that table come the V and J calls and clone size; the DNA was used to work out D and trimming. The sample lists approximately 130,000 clones, 85% to 90% occurring once. The chain employs TRBV9 and TRBJ1-5; TRBD1 aligns across 7 bases. The receptor's source is a human donor in a cohort sampled during active COVID-19. Specimen: peripheral blood. The CDR3 region has the DNA TGTGCCAGCAGCGCGACAGGGATCTTAGGTCAGCCCCAGCATTTT. Its protein is CASSATGILGQPQHF. Drawing the rest from reference TRBV9 and TRBJ1-5, the complete variable domain is DSGVTQTPKHLITATGQRVTLRCSPRSGDLSVYWYQQSLDQGLQFLIQYYNGEERAKGNILERFSAQQFPDLHSELNLSSLELGDSALYFCASSATGILGQPQHFGDGTRLSIL.